This TCR beta chain stems from a study of blood T cell repertoires in COVID-19. About the research overall: PBMCs, B-cell-depleted T cells, or T cells provided the cDNA or gDNA that made up the material.

How the authors handled the data: Nucleated cell counts were estimated from reference gene primer amplification. Assay used: immunoSEQ multiplex PCR; TCRdb lists only in-frame clones, some missing. V, J and clone size reflect that table, while D and trimming were determined from the DNA. The sample consists of 200,000 to 250,000 clones, 86% of them appearing once. The CDR3 runs 13 residues. Trimming took 6 bases from V and 5 from J, leaving 11 bases between them. Per germline, CDR1 MNHEY and CDR2 SVGAGI. This clone was counted between two and nine times. The chain recombines TRBV6-5 with TRBJ1-5; perhaps TRBD1 as D (6 bases). What was sequenced was peripheral blood. The sequence was obtained from a woman older than 75 with COVID-19, enrolled during active disease. The CDR3 loop reads CASRSQGYQPQHF. The DNA for the CDR3 is TGTGCCAGCAGGTCACAGGGATATCAGCCCCAGCATTTT.